This T cell receptor beta chain was sequenced during a study of blood T cell repertoires in COVID-19. As for the study in general: From T cells, B-cell-depleted T cells, or PBMCs came the material, which was cDNA or gDNA.

This clone was detected only once. Seattle's cohort entered during active infection and was followed longitudinally. Libraries were prepared by immunoSEQ multiplex PCR; TCRdb keeps only in-frame clonotypes and omits some of them. The sample has 200,000 or so clones, about 88% seen once. The source material was peripheral blood. The source is a man aged 45 to 65 with COVID-19, enrolled during active disease.

The CDR3 DNA reads as TGTGCCAGTAGTACTACAGGGGGCTATCGCGGCTCACCCCTCCACTTT. Amino acid sequence: CASSTTGGYRGSPLHF. The chain carries TRBV19 and TRBJ1-6, with 9 positions matching TRBD1. V gave up 4 bases and J gave up 10 bases; unmatched junction bases: 11. The CDR3 is 16 amino acids. CDR1 is LNHDA, CDR2 SQIVND, per germline (reference sequence).